The 2 T cell receptor beta chains listed next were all sequenced from one sample in a study of blood T cell repertoires in COVID-19. Only in-frame clones appear in the TCRdb table, and some are missing; sequencing was by immunoSEQ multiplex PCR. The sample holds around 290,000 clones, around 90% seen once. Specimen: PBMCs or T cells enriched from blood (not recorded which). The origin of the receptors is a woman between 40 and 55 years old who had recovered from COVID-19.

CDR3 sequence (DNA): TGCAGCGCCCGAGGTGGTCAGGGTGAAAAACTGTTTTTT. Translating gives CSARGGQGEKLFF. The genes are TRBV29-1 and TRBJ1-4, with a possible D match to TRBD1 (5 bases). Deletions cut 7 bases from V and 7 bases from J, with 16 bases between. The CDR3 extends over 13 amino acids. The germline CDR1 and CDR2 sequences are SQVTM and ANQGSEA.

The chain links TRBV19 to TRBJ2-2, with 7 bases fitting TRBD1. The V gene end was trimmed by 0 bases and the J gene end by 5 bases; junction bases not matched to a gene: 6. The CDR3 has 16 residues. CDR1 LNHDA and CDR2 SQIVND come from the germline V gene (reference sequence). Here the CDR3 reads CASSIDPGRGTGELFF. DNA for the CDR3: TGTGCCAGTAGTATAGATCCCGGCAGGGGGACCGGGGAGCTGTTTTTT.